Listed below are T cell receptor beta chains from one sample, sequenced in a study of PD-1 blockade in mismatch repair-deficient tumors. Sequencing was performed with immunoSEQ multiplex PCR; in TCRdb, only in-frame clones are kept and a portion is missing. The table has more than 20,000 clones, approximately 84% seen once. The material sequenced was peripheral blood, taken 2 weeks after starting pembrolizumab. All receptors come from an adult with mismatch repair-deficient cancer. The CDR3 runs from the conserved cysteine through the conserved F or W. Fields, in order: CDR3 DNA, CDR3 protein, J gene, CDR3 length, D gene, clone size, V gene. A D gene is named only where the DNA matches it firmly. Some rows mark clone size as missing; the rest say once, few, many or name a class of expanded clone.

CDR3nt: TGTGCCACCAGCAGGGACCGGGACAGGGGAATCCGGGAGCTGTTTTTT; CDR3aa: CATSRDRDRGIRELFF; j_gene: TRBJ2-2; len: 16; d_gene: TRBD1; abundance: once; v_gene: TRBV15
CDR3nt: TGTGCCAGTAGTATACCTAGCGGGAGTTACACCGGGGAGCTGTTTTTT; CDR3aa: CASSIPSGSYTGELFF; j_gene: TRBJ2-2; len: 16; d_gene: TRBD2; abundance: -; v_gene: TRBV19
CDR3nt: TGTGCCAGCAGTGACTCGACAGGGGGCGCAGATACGCAGTATTTT; CDR3aa: CASSDSTGGADTQYF; j_gene: TRBJ2-3; len: 15; d_gene: TRBD1; abundance: once; v_gene: TRBV6-4
CDR3nt: TGTGCCAGCAGCCAAGCCGGGACAGAGCGCGGCGAGCAGTACTTC; CDR3aa: CASSQAGTERGEQYF; j_gene: TRBJ2-7; len: 15; d_gene: TRBD1; abundance: -; v_gene: TRBV16
CDR3nt: TGCGCCAGCAGCTTGGAGAGAGTTAACACAGATACGCAGTATTTT; CDR3aa: CASSLERVNTDTQYF; j_gene: TRBJ2-3; len: 15; d_gene: -; abundance: -; v_gene: TRBV5-1
CDR3nt: TGCGCCAGCAGCCAATTTTTCATTGGAAAGAACACTGAAGCTTTCTTT; CDR3aa: CASSQFFIGKNTEAFF; j_gene: TRBJ1-1; len: 16; d_gene: -; abundance: -; v_gene: TRBV4-1
CDR3nt: TGTGCCAGCAGCGAACTTGGCAGGGGGTACGCTGAAGCTTTCTTT; CDR3aa: CASSELGRGYAEAFF; j_gene: TRBJ1-1; len: 15; d_gene: TRBD1; abundance: -; v_gene: TRBV11-3
CDR3nt: TGTGCCAGCAGCCTCAGGCCGGGAGGGCCGAACACCGGGGAGCTGTTTTTT; CDR3aa: CASSLRPGGPNTGELFF; j_gene: TRBJ2-2; len: 17; d_gene: TRBD2; abundance: once; v_gene: TRBV7-2
CDR3nt: TGTGCCAGCAGCACAACTAAGGGTCCCTCCTACGAGCAGTACTTC; CDR3aa: CASSTTKGPSYEQYF; j_gene: TRBJ2-7; len: 15; d_gene: -; abundance: few; v_gene: TRBV5-8
CDR3nt: TGCGCCAGCAGCTTGGCAGGGCTGAGCTCCTACAATGAGCAGTTCTTC; CDR3aa: CASSLAGLSSYNEQFF; j_gene: TRBJ2-1; len: 16; d_gene: -; abundance: few; v_gene: TRBV5-1
CDR3nt: TGTGCCAGCAAAAGCGGGGCCTCCTACGAGCAGTACTTC; CDR3aa: CASKSGASYEQYF; j_gene: TRBJ2-7; len: 13; d_gene: TRBD2; abundance: -; v_gene: TRBV2
CDR3nt: TGTGCCAGCAGCAAGGGACAGGACAATGAGCAGTTCTTC; CDR3aa: CASSKGQDNEQFF; j_gene: TRBJ2-1; len: 13; d_gene: -; abundance: -; v_gene: TRBV21-1
CDR3nt: TGTGCCAGCAGCCGGCCAGGGACCGGGGAGCTGTTTTTT; CDR3aa: CASSRPGTGELFF; j_gene: TRBJ2-2; len: 13; d_gene: -; abundance: -; v_gene: TRBV7-2
CDR3nt: TGCGCCAGCAGCCAAGATTTGATTTCGCGTACCTCCTACGAGCAGTACTTC; CDR3aa: CASSQDLISRTSYEQYF; j_gene: TRBJ2-7; len: 17; d_gene: -; abundance: -; v_gene: TRBV4-1
CDR3nt: TGTGCCAGCAGTCAAGCGATAAAGAATGAGCAGTTCTTC; CDR3aa: CASSQAIKNEQFF; j_gene: TRBJ2-1; len: 13; d_gene: -; abundance: -; v_gene: TRBV6-1
CDR3nt: TGTGCCAGCAGCGCCTTGTCAGGCGGGGCGAACACTGAAGCTTTCTTT; CDR3aa: CASSALSGGANTEAFF; j_gene: TRBJ1-1; len: 16; d_gene: -; abundance: -; v_gene: TRBV11-2
CDR3nt: TGTGCTAGTGGTTTGGGGGGGACGGGAGATACGCAGTATTTT; CDR3aa: CASGLGGTGDTQYF; j_gene: TRBJ2-3; len: 14; d_gene: -; abundance: -; v_gene: TRBV12-5
CDR3nt: TGTGCCAGCAGAGAGGTGGTGACTGAAGCTTTCTTT; CDR3aa: CASREVVTEAFF; j_gene: TRBJ1-1; len: 12; d_gene: -; abundance: -; v_gene: TRBV2
CDR3nt: TGTGCTAGTGGTTTGGGGGACTTTGGGGTTACAGATACGCAGTATTTT; CDR3aa: CASGLGDFGVTDTQYF; j_gene: TRBJ2-3; len: 16; d_gene: -; abundance: once; v_gene: TRBV12-5
CDR3nt: TGCGCCAGCAGCCCAAGCATTATGGGGACAGAGAACTACGAGCAGTACTTC; CDR3aa: CASSPSIMGTENYEQYF; j_gene: TRBJ2-7; len: 17; d_gene: TRBD1; abundance: -; v_gene: TRBV4-1
CDR3nt: TGCGCCAGCAGAGACAGTCCTAGCACAGATACGCAGTATTTT; CDR3aa: CASRDSPSTDTQYF; j_gene: TRBJ2-3; len: 14; d_gene: -; abundance: -; v_gene: TRBV10-2
CDR3nt: TGTGCCAGCAGTTTAGAGAACACTGAAGCTTTCTTT; CDR3aa: CASSLENTEAFF; j_gene: TRBJ1-1; len: 12; d_gene: -; abundance: -; v_gene: TRBV28
CDR3nt: TGTGCCAGCAGCCTCTCCGGGACAGGGCCCTACGAGCAGTACTTC; CDR3aa: CASSLSGTGPYEQYF; j_gene: TRBJ2-7; len: 15; d_gene: TRBD1; abundance: -; v_gene: TRBV14
CDR3nt: TGTGCCAGCAGCTTACAACAGGGGGGAGGCACAGATACGCAGTATTTT; CDR3aa: CASSLQQGGGTDTQYF; j_gene: TRBJ2-3; len: 16; d_gene: TRBD1; abundance: few; v_gene: TRBV6-4
CDR3nt: TGTGCCAGCTCACCAGCAGATACGCAGTATTTT; CDR3aa: CASSPADTQYF; j_gene: TRBJ2-3; len: 11; d_gene: -; abundance: -; v_gene: TRBV18
CDR3nt: TGTGCCAGCAGCTTAGTTTTCTCGGACCAAGAGACCCAGTACTTC; CDR3aa: CASSLVFSDQETQYF; j_gene: TRBJ2-5; len: 15; d_gene: -; abundance: -; v_gene: TRBV11-2
CDR3nt: TGTGCCTGGAGTGCGGGGGGCGCCGGGGAGCTGTTTTTT; CDR3aa: CAWSAGGAGELFF; j_gene: TRBJ2-2; len: 13; d_gene: -; abundance: -; v_gene: TRBV30
CDR3nt: TGTGCCAGCAGCTTAAGGCTCGGAACGACATTCATACCCCTCCACTTT; CDR3aa: CASSLRLGTTFIPLHF; j_gene: TRBJ1-6; len: 16; d_gene: -; abundance: -; v_gene: TRBV11-2
CDR3nt: TGTGCCAGCAGCTTAGATGCAGGCCTCGGAGCTAACTATGGCTACACCTTC; CDR3aa: CASSLDAGLGANYGYTF; j_gene: TRBJ1-2; len: 17; d_gene: -; abundance: -; v_gene: TRBV11-2
CDR3nt: TGCGCCAGCAGCCACCCCCGGGGCCGGGAGACCCAGTACTTC; CDR3aa: CASSHPRGRETQYF; j_gene: TRBJ2-5; len: 14; d_gene: -; abundance: -; v_gene: TRBV4-1
CDR3nt: TGTGCCATCAGCATAAAATATGGGGGAGTTGATACCGGGGAGCTGTTTTTT; CDR3aa: CAISIKYGGVDTGELFF; j_gene: TRBJ2-2; len: 17; d_gene: -; abundance: -; v_gene: TRBV10-3
CDR3nt: TGTGCCAGTAGTATTGGTCGAAATACGCAGTATTTT; CDR3aa: CASSIGRNTQYF; j_gene: TRBJ2-3; len: 12; d_gene: -; abundance: -; v_gene: TRBV19
CDR3nt: TGTGCCAGCAGCTCGGGACTATCTCTTCTTTACAATGAGCAGTTCTTC; CDR3aa: CASSSGLSLLYNEQFF; j_gene: TRBJ2-1; len: 16; d_gene: TRBD2; abundance: once; v_gene: TRBV7-9
CDR3nt: TGTGCCTGGAGTCCGCCGGGACAGGACACCGGGGAGCTGTTTTTT; CDR3aa: CAWSPPGQDTGELFF; j_gene: TRBJ2-2; len: 15; d_gene: TRBD1; abundance: -; v_gene: TRBV30
CDR3nt: TGTGCCTGGAGGGCACAGGGAGGGCGAGAGACCCAGTACTTC; CDR3aa: CAWRAQGGRETQYF; j_gene: TRBJ2-5; len: 14; d_gene: -; abundance: -; v_gene: TRBV30
CDR3nt: TGTGCCAGCAGCTTAGAAGTTGCAGATACGCAGTATTTT; CDR3aa: CASSLEVADTQYF; j_gene: TRBJ2-3; len: 13; d_gene: -; abundance: -; v_gene: TRBV11-3
CDR3nt: TGTGCCAGCAGCTTAAAGAACATGGGCGAGCAGTACTTC; CDR3aa: CASSLKNMGEQYF; j_gene: TRBJ2-7; len: 13; d_gene: -; abundance: -; v_gene: TRBV7-9
CDR3nt: TGTGCCTGGACTCTAGGGGGGTCGGGCAATCAGCCCCAGCATTTT; CDR3aa: CAWTLGGSGNQPQHF; j_gene: TRBJ1-5; len: 15; d_gene: -; abundance: -; v_gene: TRBV30
CDR3nt: TGTGCCAGTAGTGTCCCGGGAGTCCGAGAGACCCAGTACTTC; CDR3aa: CASSVPGVRETQYF; j_gene: TRBJ2-5; len: 14; d_gene: -; abundance: -; v_gene: TRBV19
CDR3nt: TGTGCCAGCAGTCTCGACTATTACTCCTACGAGCAGTACTTC; CDR3aa: CASSLDYYSYEQYF; j_gene: TRBJ2-7; len: 14; d_gene: -; abundance: once; v_gene: TRBV6-1
CDR3nt: TGCAGCGTTGGTAAACTGGACAGGGCTGAATGTTACAATCAGCCCCAGCATTTT; CDR3aa: CSVGKLDRAECYNQPQHF; j_gene: TRBJ1-5; len: 18; d_gene: TRBD1; abundance: few; v_gene: TRBV29-1
CDR3nt: TGTGCCAGCAGTTTTGGGGCTGCGGGAGGGCCTAATCAAGAGACCCAGTACTTC; CDR3aa: CASSFGAAGGPNQETQYF; j_gene: TRBJ2-5; len: 18; d_gene: TRBD2; abundance: once; v_gene: TRBV28
CDR3nt: TGTGCCAGCAGTGCAGGACAGGCGGTCGGGGAGCAGTTCTTC; CDR3aa: CASSAGQAVGEQFF; j_gene: TRBJ2-1; len: 14; d_gene: TRBD1; abundance: -; v_gene: TRBV2
CDR3nt: TGTGCCAGCCGTCGTCAGGCAGGGATCAATCAGCCCCAGCATTTT; CDR3aa: CASRRQAGINQPQHF; j_gene: TRBJ1-5; len: 15; d_gene: -; abundance: -; v_gene: TRBV2
CDR3nt: TGTGCCAGCAGCTGGGGACTAGCGGCGGGGCCCGGGGAGCTGTTTTTT; CDR3aa: CASSWGLAAGPGELFF; j_gene: TRBJ2-2; len: 16; d_gene: TRBD2; abundance: -; v_gene: TRBV7-2
CDR3nt: TGTGCCTGGAGTGCGGGAGGTAGTAGCGGGAATACCCAGTACTTC; CDR3aa: CAWSAGGSSGNTQYF; j_gene: TRBJ2-5; len: 15; d_gene: TRBD2; abundance: -; v_gene: TRBV30
CDR3nt: TGCGCCAGCAGTGAGTCAGGGGCGAGACTCGGGGAGCTGTTTTTT; CDR3aa: CASSESGARLGELFF; j_gene: TRBJ2-2; len: 15; d_gene: -; abundance: -; v_gene: TRBV10-1
CDR3nt: TGCAGCTCTGACGACCGAAGGAGAGGGACTGAAGCTTTCTTT; CDR3aa: CSSDDRRRGTEAFF; j_gene: TRBJ1-1; len: 14; d_gene: -; abundance: once; v_gene: TRBV29-1
CDR3nt: TGTGCCAGCAGTGACAGGGATGGCTCCTACGAGCAGTACTTC; CDR3aa: CASSDRDGSYEQYF; j_gene: TRBJ2-7; len: 14; d_gene: -; abundance: medium-sized; v_gene: TRBV6-4
CDR3nt: TGTGCCAGCAGCTTGAACAGAAGGGAGACCCAGTACTTC; CDR3aa: CASSLNRRETQYF; j_gene: TRBJ2-5; len: 13; d_gene: -; abundance: -; v_gene: TRBV5-6